The following is a T cell receptor (beta chain) sequence with its context. What it recognizes is unknown. The entry originates in a study of T cells in Graves' hyperthyroidism and ophthalmopathy. General study points: Ophthalmopathy and stable hyperthyroidism were told apart by a 13 V-J model.

The TCR beta CDR3 regions underwent amplification using RNA transcripts as the source. First-round RT-PCR of the TCR CDR3 relied on the HTBI primer set. Using its own MiXCR run on the multiplex PCR reads, TCRdb lists one record per CDR3 protein. The sample has under 70,000 distinct CDR3 sequences; about 57% are singletons. Ophthalmopathy patients all had a Clinical Activity Score of at least 3, a NOSPECS grade of at least 4 and disease under 3 months old. Diagnosing involved the use of clinical symptoms, serum thyroxine and TRAb, thyroid ultrasound and orbital computed tomography. The sequencing input was blood. The sequence was obtained from a woman in her fifties or sixties with Graves' ophthalmopathy.

The CDR3 DNA reads as TGTGCCAGCAGTTACTCGAATGAGCAGTTCTTC. It encodes CASSYSNEQFF. The rearrangement joins TRBV6-5 to TRBJ2-1; D ambiguous. The V end was cut by 0 bases, the J end by 7 bases, with 1 base between. The CDR3 spans 11 residues. Germline-derived CDR1 and CDR2 are MNHEY and SVGAGI.